The 4 T cell receptor beta chains below were found in one sample sequenced in a study of T-cell reconstitution after alpha-beta-depleted transplantation in children. TCRbeta library construction was performed incorporating unique molecular identifiers. TCRdb ran MiXCR on the PCR reads and lists one entry per CDR3 protein. The repertoire has about a million distinct CDR3 sequences, about 31% of them found once; the top ten carry over 25%. The source was PBMCs, mostly from graft donor cells, collected 360 days after TCRalphabeta/CD19-depleted stem cell transplant. Receptors were obtained from a boy younger than two who had a stem cell transplant for SCID, so the T cells may come from the graft donor.

The V and J genes are TRBV15 and TRBJ2-1; 7 bases are a match to TRBD2. Looked up from germline, CDR1 is LNHNV and CDR2 is YYDKDF (reference sequence). The CDR3 loop spans 18 amino acids. V dropped 0 bases and J dropped 3; count of bases not matched to a gene: 11. The CDR3 sequence is CATSRDLASGADYNEQFF. CDR3 nucleotides: TGTGCCACCAGCAGAGATTTGGCCAGCGGGGCTGACTACAATGAGCAGTTCTTC.

The rearrangement uses TRBV6-1 and TRBJ1-2; 7 bases fit TRBD1. V dropped 8 bases and J dropped 0; count of bases not matched to a gene: 9. Germline-derived CDR1 and CDR2 are MNHNS and SASEGT. The length of the CDR3 is 15 residues. This CDR3 reads CASLTQGRANYGYTF. The CDR3 DNA is TGTGCCAGCTTGACACAGGGGAGGGCTAACTATGGCTACACCTTC.

The rearrangement uses TRBV11-2 and TRBJ2-3, with 14 bases identical to TRBD2. CDR3 length: 19 residues. Trimming at V came to 0 bases and at J to 4 bases, leaving 9 bases not matched to a gene. Germline V gene sequence: CDR1 SGHAT, CDR2 FQNNGV. This chain's CDR3 is CASSLDSAGTSGGADTQYF. DNA of the CDR3: TGTGCCAGCAGCTTAGATTCAGCAGGGACTAGCGGGGGAGCAGATACGCAGTATTTT. The complete variable domain, with remaining parts taken from reference TRBV11-2 and TRBJ2-3, reads EAGVAQSPRYKIIEKRQSVAFWCNPISGHATLYWYQQILGQGPKLLIQFQNNGVVDDSQLPKDRFSAERLKGVDSTLKIQPAKLEDSAVYLCASSLDSAGTSGGADTQYFGPGTRLTVL.

This clonotype occurred once. The genes are TRBV5-1 and TRBJ2-5; 8 nucleotides match TRBD1. The germline V gene encodes CDR1 SGHRS and CDR2 YFSETQ. The CDR3 is 13 amino acids. The V and J ends lost 0 bases and 11 bases, in that order; junction bases with no gene match: 6. CDR3 nucleotide sequence: TGCGCCAGCAGCTTGGCCTGGGACAGGCGACAGTACTTC. Residues: CASSLAWDRRQYF.